A single sample is the source of the 28 T cell receptor beta chains below, sequenced in a study of CD8 T cells in Susac syndrome. Random hexamers were used to reverse transcribe roughly 0.5 to 1 ug of RNA. TCRdb re-derived calls from the immunoSEQ multiplex PCR reads in MiXCR, one entry per CDR3 protein. This sample has more than 200,000 distinct CDR3 sequences; 90% to 95% occur once, and the top ten carry 0.07% to 0.09%. The sequencing sample was made of CD4+ T cells from PBMCs. Receptor source: a human donor with multiple sclerosis.

V is TRBV18 and J is TRBJ2-3; D gene ambiguous. V was cut by 3 bases and J by 5 bases, with 6 bases left in between. The CDR3 extends over 12 amino acids. Germline assignment: CDR1 KGHSH and CDR2 LQKENI. This CDR3 is CASSPMRDTQYF. DNA of the CDR3: TGTGCCAGCTCACCGATGAGAGATACGCAGTATTTT.

The rearrangement uses TRBV5-6 and TRBJ1-1, with TRBD1 matching 7 bases. V was clipped by 4 bases and J by 6 bases; unmatched bases: 9. The CDR3 has 14 residues. The V gene's germline CDR1 is SGHDT and CDR2 YYEEEE. The chain's CDR3 is CASSRGTVWSEAFF. The CDR3 DNA is TGTGCCAGCAGCCGAGGGACAGTTTGGTCTGAAGCTTTCTTT.

This chain uses TRBV3-1 with TRBJ1-2; D gene unclear. Germline assignment: CDR1 LGHDT and CDR2 YNNKEL (reference sequence). The CDR3 sequence is 15 residues long. The V end was cut by 1 base, the J end by 2 bases, with 11 bases between. This CDR3 reads CASSQASLKNYGYTF. The CDR3 nucleotides read TGTGCCAGCAGCCAAGCCTCTTTAAAGAACTATGGCTACACCTTC.

The chain uses TRBV10-2 and TRBJ1-5; D is unresolved. The CDR3 loop spans 13 amino acids. From germline, CDR1 is WSHSY and CDR2 SAAADI. V was clipped by 7 bases and J by 4 bases, with 11 bases between them. CDR3 amino acids: CASTDQSNQPQHF. The CDR3 nucleotides read TGCGCCAGCACGGATCAGAGTAATCAGCCCCAGCATTTT.

This chain joins TRBV3-1 and TRBJ2-2; 7 nucleotides line up with TRBD1. CDR1 and CDR2 from the germline V gene are LGHDT and YNNKEL (reference sequence). J gave up 9 bases and V 3 bases, and 7 bases lay outside the gene matches. The CDR3 loop spans 14 amino acids. DNA of the CDR3: TGTGCCAGCAGCCAGACAGGGACCATCAGGGAGCTGTTTTTT. Protein: CASSQTGTIRELFF.

The rearrangement links TRBV9 to TRBJ1-4, with TRBD1 matching over 7 bases. V gave up 3 bases and J gave up 3 bases; unmatched junction bases: 11. Germline loops: CDR1 SGDLS, CDR2 YYNGEE. This CDR3 is built from 17 residues. CDR3 sequence reads: CASSAGQYPASNEKLFF. CDR3 bases: TGTGCCAGCAGCGCGGGACAGTACCCAGCCTCTAATGAAAAACTGTTTTTT.

The sample holds one count of this clonotype. The chain couples TRBV19 to TRBJ1-1, with TRBD1 identical over 8 bases. The germline V gene has CDR1 LNHDA and CDR2 SQIVND (reference sequence). The CDR3 sequence is 13 residues long. Germline trimming cut 7 bases from V and 11 bases from J; bases unmatched to any gene: 12. As DNA, the CDR3 is TGTGCCAGTACCCCGACAGGGGTTGGCGACGCTTTCTTT. It yields the protein CASTPTGVGDAFF.

J is TRBJ1-1 and V is TRBV29-1, with D possibly TRBD1 on 6 matching bases. Germline V gene lookup returns CDR1 SQVTM and CDR2 ANQGSEA. The CDR3 has 11 amino acids. The V and J ends lost 3 bases and 5 bases respectively, with 7 bases between them. CDR3 bases: TGCAGCGTTGACCAGGGGACTGAAGCTTTCTTT. Protein product: CSVDQGTEAFF.

The rearrangement links TRBV7-9 to TRBJ1-6; weak D call: TRBD1 (5 bases). Trimming left V 2 bases short and J 8 bases short, with 10 bases between. There are 14 residues in the CDR3. The germline CDR1 and CDR2 sequences are SEHNR and FQNEAQ (reference sequence). The CDR3 nucleotides read TGTGCCAGCAGCTTACTGGGGGGACATTCACCCCTCCACTTT. Its protein product is CASSLLGGHSPLHF.

The chain links TRBV5-1 to TRBJ2-1; a possible D gene is TRBD2 (6 bases). Trimming shortened V by 4 bases and J by 2 bases, and 13 bases separated the two germline ends. Per the germline V gene, CDR1 is SGHRS and CDR2 is YFSETQ. This CDR3 has 15 amino acids. The CDR3 DNA reads as TGCGCCAGCAGCAACGCCGGGACTGCCTACAATGAGCAGTTCTTC. Residues: CASSNAGTAYNEQFF.

V and J are TRBV6-5 and TRBJ1-2; 9 bases are shared with TRBD1. The germline CDR1 and CDR2 sequences are MNHEY and SVGAGI. This CDR3 spans 15 amino acids. With V trimmed by 4 bases and J by 1 base, 4 bases remained unmatched. CDR3 coding DNA: TGTGCCAGCAGTTCCCCGGGACAGGGTAACTATGGCTACACCTTC. This gives the protein CASSSPGQGNYGYTF.

The chain has TRBV2 and TRBJ2-7; 10 bases line up with TRBD2. With V trimmed by 5 bases and J by 2 bases, 3 bases remained unmatched. CDR3 length: 14 residues. CDR1 and CDR2 from the germline V gene are SNHLY and FYNNEI. CDR3 sequence (DNA): TGTGCCAGCAGTAGGACTAGCGGCGCCTACGAGCAGTACGTC. Encoded protein: CASSRTSGAYEQYV.

The chain uses TRBV5-4 and TRBJ2-2, with D hard to call. The V end lost 5 bases, the J end lost 7 bases, and 18 bases lay between the germline ends. The CDR3 is made up of 15 amino acids. CDR1 and CDR2 from the germline V gene are SGHNT and YYREEE (reference sequence). The CDR3 reads CASRPKESYDGELFF. CDR3 coding DNA: TGTGCCAGCAGGCCCAAAGAGTCCTACGACGGGGAGCTGTTTTTT.

This sequence joins TRBV10-3 and TRBJ2-7; 12 bases map to TRBD2. The junction had 2 bases not matched to a gene; V was cut back by 0 bases and J by 2 bases. CDR1 and CDR2 from the germline V gene are ENHRY and SYGVKD. There are 16 residues in the CDR3. Here the CDR3 DNA reads TGTGCCATCAGTGAGTCGAGGACTAGCGGGACCTACGAGCAGTACGTC. Translating gives CAISESRTSGTYEQYV.

The gene calls are TRBV19 and TRBJ2-1; no reliable D call. In germline, CDR1 is LNHDA, CDR2 SQIVND (reference sequence). The CDR3 loop spans 16 amino acids. V gave up 3 bases and J gave up 5 bases, with 17 bases separating them. Here the CDR3 reads CASSINPAERHNEQFF. The CDR3 DNA is TGTGCCAGTAGTATCAACCCCGCGGAACGTCACAATGAGCAGTTCTTC.

The chain combines TRBV29-1 with TRBJ2-3, with 9 positions matching TRBD1. Germline V lookup: CDR1 SQVTM, CDR2 ANQGSEA. This CDR3 region has 17 residues. The junction had 17 bases not matched to a gene; V was cut back by 6 bases and J by 4 bases. The CDR3 region has the DNA TGCAGCGTAATCCGGGACAGGGTACTGAAAGGCGCAGATACGCAGTATTTT. Protein product: CSVIRDRVLKGADTQYF.

The chain employs TRBV18 and TRBJ2-7, with D perhaps matching TRBD2 (6 bases). Germline V lookup: CDR1 KGHSH, CDR2 LQKENI. V was trimmed by 6 bases and J by 3 bases, leaving 21 bases between them. CDR3 length: 16 amino acids. The CDR3 DNA is TGTGCCAGCTCCCCCCTGGAGGGTGGCTGGAACTACGAGCAGTACTTC. Translated: CASSPLEGGWNYEQYF.

The V call is TRBV4-1, the J call TRBJ2-4, with 7 bases aligning to TRBD2. The CDR3 extends over 17 amino acids. V trimming: 0 bases; J trimming: 1 base; junction bases outside the gene matches: 6. Germline V gene lookup returns CDR1 MGHRA and CDR2 YSYEKL. The CDR3 sequence: CASSQDTGGNAKNIQYF. CDR3 in DNA: TGCGCCAGCAGCCAAGATACGGGGGGTAATGCCAAAAACATTCAGTACTTC.

This clonotype was recorded only once. The gene calls are TRBV7-2 and TRBJ2-2; TRBD2 matches at 10 bases. Germline CDR1 is SGHTA and CDR2 is FQGNSA. V shed 6 bases, J shed 6 bases, and the junction held 7 bases outside the gene matches. The CDR3 is made up of 15 amino acids. In DNA, the CDR3 is TGTGCCAGCAGGATAAGCGGGAGGGCCCCCGGGGAGCTGTTTTTT. As protein: CASRISGRAPGELFF.

This clonotype was picked up one time. The CDR3 nucleotides read TGTGCCACCAGCATCTGGCGGGAGTACAATGAGCAGTTCTTC. Its protein product is CATSIWREYNEQFF. This sequence joins TRBV15 and TRBJ2-1; 7 bases fit TRBD2. CDR1 is LNHNV and CDR2 is YYDKDF in the germline V gene (reference sequence). The CDR3 runs 14 residues. Losses at the gene ends were 4 bases for V and 4 bases for J; bases not matched to a gene: 4.

The V and J genes are TRBV2 and TRBJ2-3; D might be TRBD1 or TRBD2, each matching 5 bases. CDR1 is SNHLY and CDR2 is FYNNEI in the germline V gene. The V and J ends lost 8 bases and 4 bases respectively, with 13 bases between them. This CDR3 has 13 residues. The CDR3 nucleotides read TGTGCCAGCTGTTGGGGGAATTCAGATACGCAGTATTTT. Protein: CASCWGNSDTQYF.

This clonotype appeared once. This chain connects TRBV19 to TRBJ2-7; the match to TRBD1 covers 12 bases. Looked up from germline, CDR1 is LNHDA and CDR2 is SQIVND (reference sequence). The CDR3 consists of 15 residues. Losses at the gene ends were 6 bases for V and 5 bases for J; bases not matched to a gene: 8. The CDR3 loop is CASSPRDRGRHEQYF. The CDR3 DNA reads as TGTGCCAGTAGCCCCCGGGACAGGGGGCGTCACGAGCAGTACTTC.

This rearrangement joins TRBV29-1 to TRBJ2-3; D unresolved. From germline, CDR1 is SQVTM and CDR2 ANQGSEA. V shed 4 bases and J shed 4 bases, with 15 bases lying between them. The CDR3 sequence is 14 residues long. The chain's CDR3 is CSVGSRVSPDTQYF. The CDR3 DNA is TGCAGCGTTGGGTCTAGAGTTAGCCCAGATACGCAGTATTTT.

The chain couples TRBV29-1 to TRBJ2-4; 14 bases agree with TRBD2. The V gene end was trimmed by 3 bases and the J gene end by 1 base; junction bases not matched to a gene: 11. The germline gives CDR1 SQVTM, CDR2 ANQGSEA. The length of the CDR3 is 19 residues. The CDR3 DNA is TGCAGCGTTGAGGCGGACGGGACTAGCGGGAGAAGTGCCAAAAACATTCAGTACTTC. Translation: CSVEADGTSGRSAKNIQYF.

This rearrangement joins TRBV4-1 to TRBJ1-3, with D possibly TRBD1 on 5 matching bases. Trimming took 2 bases from V and 8 from J, leaving 16 bases between them. CDR3 length: 15 amino acids. Per the germline V gene, CDR1 is MGHRA and CDR2 is YSYEKL. The CDR3 DNA is TGCGCCAGCAGCCAAACGGGACTGCGGCGGGACACCATATATTTT. Translated, it gives CASSQTGLRRDTIYF.

This clonotype turned up a few times. The J gene is TRBJ2-7, the V gene TRBV4-2, with D maybe TRBD2 (6 bases). The germline V gene has CDR1 LGHNA and CDR2 YNFKEQ. The germline V and J ends were trimmed by 0 bases and 0 bases, with 12 bases remaining between them. CDR3 length equals 16 residues. The chain's CDR3 is CASSQELAGSSYEQYF. As DNA, the CDR3 is TGTGCCAGCAGCCAAGAACTAGCTGGTAGCTCCTACGAGCAGTACTTC.

V is TRBV28 and J is TRBJ2-7; TRBD2 might be the D (7 bases). The CDR3 has 13 amino acids. Germline CDR1 and CDR2: MDHEN and SYDVKM. CDR3 amino acids: CVTRGATPYEQYF. The DNA for the CDR3 is TGTGTCACCCGGGGGGCAACACCCTACGAGCAGTACTTC.

The J gene is TRBJ1-2, the V gene TRBV7-9, with D unresolved. The CDR3 extends over 14 amino acids. Trimming took 5 bases from V and 4 from J, leaving 14 bases between them. Germline CDR1 SEHNR, CDR2 FQNEAQ (reference sequence). The CDR3 nucleotides read TGTGCCAGCAGCCCCGTTTTCGGACCCTATGGCTACACCTTC. This translates into CASSPVFGPYGYTF.